This T cell receptor (beta chain) was found in a study of immune evolution from preneoplasia to lung adenocarcinoma (dated by TCRdb to the early 2020s). Broadly, across the study: Immune contexture across lung adenocarcinoma precursors and invasive adenocarcinoma was profiled using immune gene expression, TCR sequencing and multiplex immunofluorescence. The study reported that some 100 samples were used for TCR sequencing. A total of roughly 51 patients with pulmonary nodules who underwent surgical resection were included in the overall cohort. The sample size was set by how many specimens were available, not by a prior power calculation. POLYSOLVER was used to infer Class I HLA alleles from exome data, and LOHHLA was used to detect allele-specific HLA loss. The immune data were integrated with whole exome sequencing and methylation data from the same cohort of nodules. A total of approximately 56 patients contributed TCR sequencing data. Resected precursor lesions (AAH, AIS, MIA) and invasive adenocarcinomas were compared with paired morphologically normal lung tissue.

Trimming leaves V shorter by 4 bases and J shorter by 1 base, with the junction holding 4 bases beyond the gene matches. The germline V gene (reference sequence) provides CDR1 SGHNT and CDR2 YYREEE. Including cysteine and phenylalanine, the CDR3 has 14 amino acids. The kept DNA is CDR3 alone, 42 bases in frame from the first base. What the authors observed across the whole study: Clonality was highest in normal lung, while later-stage lesions appeared to show lower clonality but higher T cell density and diversity. Normal lung had the highest top T cell clone frequencies, and these frequencies appeared to fall progressively from AAH through AIS, MIA and invasive adenocarcinoma. Because every patient came from Japan and China, how well the results apply to Western populations was uncertain. The findings rested on association rather than direct causation, and larger cohorts with long-term follow-up and longitudinal biopsies were considered necessary.

TCR beta CDR3 regions were sequenced from DNA using the immunoSEQ hsTCRbeta Kit. Per the original workflow: TCR sequencing data were analysed with the ImmunoSEQ Analyzer. T cell clonality was defined as 1 minus Pielou's evenness computed on productive rearrangements. T cell diversity was measured with the inverse Simpson index on productive templates. T cell density was TCR beta template counts normalized to usable DNA, estimated by amplifying and sequencing housekeeping genes. TCR metrics were compared across histologic stages using two-sided Kruskal-Wallis tests. The table comes from immuneACCESS by way of TCRdb, which keeps in-frame sequences with V and J called. Part of the clones is missing from these tables; in studies checked, under half for an unresolved V gene and the rest for unknown reasons. The V and J calls and clone size were taken over from that table, and D and trimming were inferred from the DNA. This sample comprises 2,500 to 3,000 clones, 87% of them detected only once. The ten largest clones add up to nearly 3.5% of the sample.

Patients underwent resection in Japan or China between about 2014 and 2017. Two lung cancer pathologists independently confirmed the histologic diagnosis of each case on H&E slides. DNA was isolated from FFPE tissue using the AllPrep DNA/RNA FFPE Kit. Remarks on this clone: It has no known antigen specificity. Within one base of it there is no much larger clone, and no base qualities were kept.

This chain joins TRBV5-4 to TRBJ1-1; 7 junctional bases match TRBD1. The receptor comes from a person aged 70 to 85 with lung adenocarcinoma. The source material was FFPE adjacent normal lung tissue. The CDR3 sequence is CASSPGQSNTEAFF. The nucleotides are TGTGCCAGCAGCCCGGGACAGTCGAACACTGAAGCTTTCTTT.